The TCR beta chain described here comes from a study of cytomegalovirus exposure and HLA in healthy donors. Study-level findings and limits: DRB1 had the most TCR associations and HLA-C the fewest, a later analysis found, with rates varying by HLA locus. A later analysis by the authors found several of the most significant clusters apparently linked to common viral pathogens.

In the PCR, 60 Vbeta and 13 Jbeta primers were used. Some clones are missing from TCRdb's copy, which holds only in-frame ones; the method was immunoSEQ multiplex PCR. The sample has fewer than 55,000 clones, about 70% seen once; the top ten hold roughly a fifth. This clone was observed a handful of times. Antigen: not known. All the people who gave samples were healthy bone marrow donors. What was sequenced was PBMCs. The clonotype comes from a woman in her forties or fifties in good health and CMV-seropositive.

The CDR3 is CASSLSLLAGNEQFF. Here the CDR3 DNA reads TGTGCCAGCAGTTTATCTCTCCTGGCGGGGAATGAGCAGTTCTTC. The rearrangement links TRBV27 to TRBJ2-1, with D maybe TRBD2 (6 bases). V was trimmed by 0 bases and J by 7 bases, leaving 13 bases between them. This CDR3 contains 15 residues. The germline gives CDR1 MNHEY, CDR2 SMNVEV (reference sequence).